Listed below are T cell receptor beta chains from one sample, sequenced in a study of shared clonotypes between healthy human individuals. This table comes from immunoSEQ multiplex PCR, and its TCRdb copy is limited to in-frame clones, with some not included. Here the sample spans around 2,000,000 clones, about 93% being singletons. The specimen sequenced was naive CD8+ T cells from PBMCs. The receptor set was obtained from a man aged 18 to 35 in good health. Some clones in this sample may be carry-over from other donors' samples. Both conserved end residues are part of each CDR3. Fields, in order: J gene, clone size, D gene, V gene, CDR3 protein, CDR3 DNA. A D gene is named only where the DNA matches it firmly. Expanded clones get a size class; other rows say once, few or many, or leave the size out.

TRBJ2-4 | - | TRBD2 | TRBV4-3 | CASSQAVSGFTIAKNIQYF | TGCGCCAGCAGCCAAGCGGTTAGCGGGTTTACTATAGCCAAAAACATTCAGTACTTC
TRBJ2-1 | - | TRBD2 | TRBV29-1 | CSVRGLAGERHEQFF | TGCAGCGTTAGGGGACTAGCGGGAGAGCGTCATGAGCAGTTCTTC
TRBJ1-1 | - | TRBD1 | TRBV19 | CASSIQGDTEAFF | TGTGCCAGTAGTATACAGGGGGACACTGAAGCTTTCTTT
TRBJ2-3 | - | - | TRBV9 | CASRRGSSTDTQYF | TGTGCCAGCAGAAGGGGGTCTAGCACAGATACGCAGTATTTT
TRBJ2-7 | - | - | TRBV5-4 | CASSVGRNEQYF | TGTGCCAGCAGCGTGGGACGGAACGAGCAGTACTTC
TRBJ2-4 | - | - | TRBV7-2 | CASSLVEGAKNIQYF | TGTGCCAGCAGCTTAGTGGAGGGAGCCAAAAACATTCAGTACTTC
TRBJ1-1 | - | - | TRBV7-3 | CASSSTLGMAGTEAFF | TGTGCCAGCAGCTCGACCTTGGGCATGGCAGGCACTGAAGCTTTCTTT
TRBJ2-1 | - | TRBD1 | TRBV7-9 | CASESLRGQVEQFF | TGTGCCAGCGAGTCGCTTAGGGGGCAGGTTGAGCAGTTCTTC
TRBJ1-1 | - | TRBD1 | TRBV27 | CASSLRQGTEAFF | TGTGCCAGCAGTCTTAGACAGGGAACTGAAGCTTTCTTT
TRBJ2-1 | - | TRBD2 | TRBV7-9 | CASGTRLAGDGEQFF | TGTGCCAGCGGCACCCGGCTAGCGGGAGATGGTGAGCAGTTCTTC
TRBJ2-1 | - | TRBD1 | TRBV7-9 | CASRDRDLNNEQFF | TGTGCCAGCCGGGACAGGGACCTGAACAATGAGCAGTTCTTC
TRBJ1-1 | - | - | TRBV7-9 | CASSSHRDLPNTEAFF | TGTGCCAGCAGCTCCCACCGGGACCTACCCAACACTGAAGCTTTCTTT
TRBJ2-7 | once | - | TRBV7-9 | CASSFPGAYEQYF | TGTGCCAGCAGCTTCCCCGGGGCCTACGAGCAGTACTTC
TRBJ2-7 | - | - | TRBV7-2 | CASSLGRDSYEQYF | TGTGCCAGCAGCTTAGGACGGGACTCCTACGAGCAGTACTTC
TRBJ2-7 | - | - | TRBV7-8 | CASSLGASVYEQYF | TGTGCCAGCAGCTTAGGAGCTAGTGTCTACGAGCAGTACTTC
TRBJ1-5 | - | - | TRBV4-1 | CASSRLGTEASNQPQHF | TGCGCCAGCAGCCGACTCGGGACGGAGGCTAGCAATCAGCCCCAGCATTTT
TRBJ2-1 | few | - | TRBV5-1 | CASSVFSGNEQFF | TGCGCCAGCAGCGTGTTTTCCGGGAATGAGCAGTTCTTC
TRBJ2-1 | few | TRBD2 | TRBV7-6 | CASRPISGSVVEQFF | TGTGCCAGCCGTCCAATTAGCGGGAGTGTGGTTGAGCAGTTCTTC
TRBJ2-3 | - | TRBD2 | TRBV27 | CASSPLAVLRTDTQYF | TGTGCCAGCAGTCCACTAGCGGTTCTTCGCACAGATACGCAGTATTTT
TRBJ2-1 | - | - | TRBV5-6 | CASSLSVQYNEQFF | TGTGCCAGCAGCTTGTCAGTACAATACAATGAGCAGTTCTTC
TRBJ1-2 | - | TRBD1 | TRBV2 | CASSEARTGGVYGYTF | TGTGCCAGCAGTGAAGCCCGGACAGGGGGCGTCTATGGTTACACCTTC
TRBJ1-1 | - | - | TRBV5-6 | CASSRGGPATEAFF | TGTGCCAGCAGCCGCGGGGGGCCGGCCACTGAAGCTTTCTTT
TRBJ2-1 | few | - | TRBV27 | CASSLSTMNEQFF | TGTGCCAGCAGTTTATCGACGATGAATGAGCAGTTCTTC
TRBJ1-2 | - | - | TRBV6-5 | CASSYKGAGGYTF | TGTGCCAGCAGTTACAAAGGGGCTGGCGGCTACACCTTC
TRBJ2-7 | once | TRBD1 | TRBV27 | CASSYSGGAAYEQYF | TGTGCCAGCAGTTACTCAGGGGGTGCAGCCTACGAGCAGTACTTC
TRBJ1-2 | - | - | TRBV2 | CASWDTFYGYTF | TGTGCCAGCTGGGACACATTCTATGGCTACACCTTC
TRBJ2-1 | - | - | TRBV7-9 | CASRGGPQYNEQFF | TGTGCCAGCAGGGGGGGACCCCAATACAATGAGCAGTTCTTC
TRBJ2-3 | - | TRBD2 | TRBV10-3 | CAISESASSGTTDTQYF | TGTGCCATCAGTGAGTCGGCGTCTAGCGGGACGACAGATACGCAGTATTTT
TRBJ2-5 | once | TRBD1 | TRBV29-1 | CGGQGQETQYF | TGCGGCGGACAGGGCCAAGAGACCCAGTACTTC
TRBJ1-2 | once | TRBD1 | TRBV27 | CASSHPSGTGNYGYTF | TGTGCCAGCAGTCATCCCTCCGGGACAGGGAACTATGGCTACACCTTC
TRBJ1-3 | - | - | TRBV28 | CASTPGPFRGNTIYF | TGTGCCAGCACCCCCGGGCCTTTCCGTGGAAACACCATATATTTT
TRBJ2-7 | - | TRBD1 | TRBV28 | CASSFRGRGYEQYF | TGTGCCAGCAGTTTCAGGGGGCGAGGCTACGAGCAGTACTTC
TRBJ2-2 | - | - | TRBV2 | CASSEASKAGELFF | TGTGCCAGCAGTGAAGCGTCGAAAGCCGGGGAGCTGTTTTTT
TRBJ1-5 | - | - | TRBV30 | CAWSGQSNQPQHF | TGTGCCTGGAGCGGCCAAAGCAATCAGCCCCAGCATTTT
TRBJ1-1 | - | - | TRBV28 | CASSYSGWNTEAFF | TGTGCCAGCAGTTACTCGGGTTGGAACACTGAAGCTTTCTTT
TRBJ2-1 | - | - | TRBV7-9 | CASSDGWGASGGDEQFF | TGTGCCAGCAGCGACGGGTGGGGCGCTAGTGGAGGGGATGAGCAGTTCTTC
TRBJ2-5 | - | - | TRBV5-4 | CASSQRQMGETQYF | TGTGCCAGCAGCCAAAGACAGATGGGGGAGACCCAGTACTTC
TRBJ1-1 | - | TRBD1 | TRBV28 | CASSFHRGVGTEAFF | TGTGCCAGCAGTTTCCACAGGGGGGTAGGCACTGAAGCTTTCTTT
TRBJ2-7 | - | TRBD2 | TRBV28 | CASSLLRGAGEQYF | TGTGCCAGCAGTTTATTGCGGGGGGCGGGAGAGCAGTACTTC
TRBJ1-4 | - | TRBD1 | TRBV19 | CASSTRTGGGLDEKLFF | TGTGCCAGTAGTACCCGGACAGGGGGCGGCTTAGATGAAAAACTGTTTTTT
TRBJ1-1 | - | - | TRBV29-1 | CSVWTAMNTEAFF | TGCAGCGTTTGGACAGCCATGAACACTGAAGCTTTCTTT
TRBJ2-1 | - | - | TRBV7-6 | CASSLLLNEQFF | TGTGCCAGCAGCCTGCTGCTCAATGAGCAGTTCTTC
TRBJ2-1 | - | TRBD2 | TRBV19 | CASSQTGTSGNEQFF | TGTGCCAGTAGTCAGACCGGGACTAGCGGCAATGAGCAGTTCTTC
TRBJ2-7 | - | - | TRBV7-8 | CASSLVVIRVLVPGEQYF | TGTGCCAGCAGCTTAGTAGTGATCCGGGTTCTGGTTCCCGGCGAGCAGTACTTC
TRBJ2-7 | - | - | TRBV7-9 | CASSLDGSPSEQYF | TGTGCCAGCAGCTTAGACGGGAGCCCTAGCGAGCAGTACTTC
TRBJ1-2 | - | - | TRBV4-1 | CASSQDPIPLEGYTF | TGCGCCAGCAGCCAAGATCCTATCCCCCTGGAGGGCTACACCTTC